This record covers a single T cell receptor beta chain. No cognate antigen has been identified for it. Base-call qualities are not available, and no considerably larger clone is one nucleotide away. This entry comes from a study of blood T cell repertoires in COVID-19 (dated by TCRdb to the early 2020s). General notes on the study: Samples covering the acute and convalescent phases of COVID-19 were provided by collaborators in the United States, Italy and Spain. The prospective study material was composed of cDNA or gDNA derived from T cells, B-cell-depleted T cells, or PBMCs. The dataset comprised deeply sampled blood TCRbeta repertoires from subjects exposed to, actively infected with, or recovered from COVID-19. The samples were drawn from the first 160 participants of the ongoing ImmuneRACE study and from more than 1,000 subjects provided by 6 global collaborators. Where HLA class I and class II types were available, the types were taken from metadata supplied by the sample provider, not from assay-based typing. Nearly every sample came with metadata listing a de-identified subject ID, COVID-19 status, age in years and sex. The repertoires were released in a freely available public database meant as a resource for research on the immune response to SARS-CoV-2.

Broad study findings and their caveats: Clinical and demographic metadata were provided uncurated, with the amount varying by source and participant.

Ends trimmed: V by 2 bases, J by 7 bases; bases unmatched to a gene: 10. The CDR3 starts with the cysteine, ends with the phenylalanine, and has 16 residues. Only CDR3 DNA remains: 48 bases, in frame from the first base. As encoded in the germline V gene, CDR1 is SGHVS while CDR2 is FNYEAQ. The immunoSEQ Assay, a bias-controlled multiplex PCR, was used to amplify TCRbeta CDR3 regions from genomic DNA. The original pipeline was this. The number of nucleated cells in each sample was estimated by amplification of reference gene primers within the assay. Sequence reads were collapsed and filtered to measure the absolute abundance of every unique TCRbeta CDR3 rearrangement. For each sample, productive Simpson clonality was calculated by taking the square root of Simpson's diversity index across productive rearrangements. TCRdb obtained this table from immuneACCESS and retained in-frame rearrangements with V and J assigned. These tables miss some clones; where compared with another copy, unresolved V genes account for less than half of the shortfall, and the remainder is unexplained. The V and J calls and the clone size are those of that table, but D and trimming were determined from the DNA. This sample comprises hundreds of thousands of clones, 90% of them detected only once. The ten largest clonotypes hold over 12% of the sample.

Participants in the prospective study were enrolled through a virtual design, were aged about 18 to 100 years, and lived in 20 to 30 United States geographic areas. In the prospective study, cohorts were assigned on the basis of participant-reported clinical history obtained from a screening survey and a study questionnaire. Exposed participants had been in contact, within 2 weeks of entering the study, with a person who had a PCR-confirmed or clinician-diagnosed case of COVID-19. Mobile phlebotomists in the prospective study collected whole blood, serum and a nasopharyngeal or oropharyngeal swab from every participant. Participants in the prospective study had the option to provide additional blood draws and questionnaires over a roughly two-month period. Blood samples from the prospective study were shipped frozen or at room temperature prior to DNA extraction.

The clonotype originates from a man aged 25-45 years who had been exposed to COVID-19. The chain employs TRBV7-6 and TRBJ2-1, and 8 bases in between align with TRBD1. The specimen was PBMCs or T cells enriched from blood (not recorded which). The DNA is TGTGCCAGCAGCTTAACAATCACCGGGACAGGTAATGAGCAGTTCTTC. This sequence encodes CASSLTITGTGNEQFF.